A selection of T cell receptor beta chains follows, all from one sample in a study of blood T cells in healthy people across ages. TCRdb fed the 5' RACE reads into MiXCR, producing one record per CDR3 protein. The table has about 630,000 distinct CDR3 sequences, around 21% seen once; the top ten hold about 3.6%. The material sequenced was blood. These receptor sequences come from a man between 65 and 85 years old in good health. Both conserved end residues are part of each CDR3. The order of the fields is J gene, CDR3 length, D gene, V gene, clone size, CDR3 protein, CDR3 DNA. A D gene is named only where the DNA matches it firmly. Only some rows state a clone size, as once, few, many or a class for expanded clones.

j_call: TRBJ1-2; cdr3_length: 13; d_call: -; v_call: TRBV28; clone_size: -; cdr3_aa: CASRDTANYGYTF; cdr3_nt: TGTGCCAGCAGGGACACAGCTAACTATGGCTACACCTTC
j_call: TRBJ2-2; cdr3_length: 15; d_call: TRBD2; v_call: TRBV7-9; clone_size: few; cdr3_aa: CASSPRLARTGELFF; cdr3_nt: TGTGCCAGCAGCCCCCGACTAGCGAGAACCGGGGAGCTGTTTTTT
j_call: TRBJ2-3; cdr3_length: 16; d_call: -; v_call: TRBV28; clone_size: few; cdr3_aa: CASSSLLEWATDTQYF; cdr3_nt: TGTGCCAGCAGTTCTTTACTAGAATGGGCTACAGATACGCAGTATTTT
j_call: TRBJ1-1; cdr3_length: 11; d_call: TRBD1; v_call: TRBV29-1; clone_size: -; cdr3_aa: CSGQQGTEAFF; cdr3_nt: TGCAGCGGACAACAGGGGACTGAAGCTTTCTTT
j_call: TRBJ2-1; cdr3_length: 14; d_call: TRBD2; v_call: TRBV7-9; clone_size: few; cdr3_aa: CASQGTSGSHEQFF; cdr3_nt: TGTGCCAGCCAAGGGACTAGCGGGAGCCATGAGCAGTTCTTC
j_call: TRBJ1-1; cdr3_length: 16; d_call: -; v_call: TRBV7-9; clone_size: -; cdr3_aa: CASSFPSQGMGTEAFF; cdr3_nt: TGTGCCAGCAGCTTTCCGTCTCAGGGGATGGGCACTGAAGCTTTCTTT
j_call: TRBJ2-2; cdr3_length: 16; d_call: TRBD2; v_call: TRBV5-1; clone_size: -; cdr3_aa: CASNRELAANTGELFF; cdr3_nt: TGCGCCAGCAACCGGGAACTAGCGGCGAACACCGGGGAGCTGTTTTTT
j_call: TRBJ1-4; cdr3_length: 13; d_call: TRBD1; v_call: TRBV29-1; clone_size: -; cdr3_aa: CSARTGRNEKLFF; cdr3_nt: TGCAGCGCCAGGACAGGGCGGAATGAAAAACTGTTTTTT
j_call: TRBJ1-3; cdr3_length: 16; d_call: -; v_call: TRBV15; clone_size: -; cdr3_aa: CATSRDNPGSGNTIYF; cdr3_nt: TGTGCCACCAGCAGAGATAATCCAGGATCTGGAAACACCATATATTTT
j_call: TRBJ2-5; cdr3_length: 14; d_call: TRBD2; v_call: TRBV5-1; clone_size: few; cdr3_aa: CASSLGTSEETQYF; cdr3_nt: TGCGCCAGCAGCTTGGGTACTAGCGAGGAGACCCAGTACTTC
j_call: TRBJ2-5; cdr3_length: 12; d_call: -; v_call: TRBV20-1; clone_size: -; cdr3_aa: CSASPQLDEQYF; cdr3_nt: TGCAGTGCTAGTCCTCAGCTGGATGAGCAGTACTTC
j_call: TRBJ2-5; cdr3_length: 11; d_call: -; v_call: TRBV20-1; clone_size: -; cdr3_aa: CSGKQQETQYF; cdr3_nt: TGCAGTGGGAAACAGCAAGAGACCCAGTACTTC
j_call: TRBJ1-4; cdr3_length: 14; d_call: -; v_call: TRBV7-9; clone_size: few; cdr3_aa: CASSRLATNEKLFF; cdr3_nt: TGTGCCAGCAGTCGACTGGCAACTAATGAAAAACTGTTTTTT
j_call: TRBJ2-2; cdr3_length: 14; d_call: -; v_call: TRBV12-3/TRBV12-4; clone_size: -; cdr3_aa: CASSRQGGTGELFF; cdr3_nt: TGTGCCAGCAGCCGACAGGGAGGGACCGGGGAGCTGTTTTTT
j_call: TRBJ1-1; cdr3_length: 13; d_call: -; v_call: TRBV20-1; clone_size: few; cdr3_aa: CSAPAGKNTEAFF; cdr3_nt: TGCAGTGCCCCGGCCGGAAAGAACACTGAAGCTTTCTTT
j_call: TRBJ2-3; cdr3_length: 14; d_call: TRBD2; v_call: TRBV4-3; clone_size: -; cdr3_aa: CASSHLGGEDTQYF; cdr3_nt: TGCGCCAGCAGCCACCTGGGAGGGGAAGATACGCAGTATTTT
j_call: TRBJ2-5; cdr3_length: 13; d_call: -; v_call: TRBV24-1; clone_size: few; cdr3_aa: CATGTLGLETQYF; cdr3_nt: TGTGCCACCGGAACCCTAGGTCTGGAGACCCAGTACTTC
j_call: TRBJ2-7; cdr3_length: 12; d_call: TRBD1; v_call: TRBV20-1; clone_size: few; cdr3_aa: CSARDRVDEQYF; cdr3_nt: TGCAGTGCTAGGGACAGGGTGGACGAGCAGTACTTC
j_call: TRBJ2-1; cdr3_length: 13; d_call: -; v_call: TRBV9; clone_size: -; cdr3_aa: CASSVRTSDEQFF; cdr3_nt: TGTGCCAGCAGCGTGAGGACGAGCGATGAGCAGTTCTTC
j_call: TRBJ2-5; cdr3_length: 13; d_call: -; v_call: TRBV24-1; clone_size: -; cdr3_aa: CATSVPYQETQYF; cdr3_nt: TGTGCCACCAGTGTACCATACCAAGAGACCCAGTACTTC
j_call: TRBJ1-2; cdr3_length: 15; d_call: TRBD1; v_call: TRBV5-1; clone_size: few; cdr3_aa: CASSLNGQGGYGYTF; cdr3_nt: TGCGCCAGCAGCCTAAATGGACAGGGAGGCTATGGCTACACCTTC
j_call: TRBJ2-5; cdr3_length: 16; d_call: TRBD2; v_call: TRBV7-3; clone_size: many; cdr3_aa: CASSQTGLASGITQYF; cdr3_nt: TGTGCCAGCAGCCAGACGGGACTAGCGTCTGGGATTACCCAGTACTTC
j_call: TRBJ2-4; cdr3_length: 15; d_call: -; v_call: TRBV5-1; clone_size: many; cdr3_aa: CASSLGGLAKNIQYF; cdr3_nt: TGCGCCAGCAGCTTGGGGGGACTAGCCAAAAACATTCAGTACTTC
j_call: TRBJ2-5; cdr3_length: 13; d_call: -; v_call: TRBV20-1; clone_size: -; cdr3_aa: CSARHGTQETQYF; cdr3_nt: TGCAGTGCTAGACACGGCACGCAAGAGACCCAGTACTTC
j_call: TRBJ2-5; cdr3_length: 15; d_call: TRBD2; v_call: TRBV12-3/TRBV12-4; clone_size: few; cdr3_aa: CASSSSGRAPETQYF; cdr3_nt: TGTGCCAGCAGCTCTAGCGGGAGGGCCCCAGAGACCCAGTACTTC
j_call: TRBJ1-3; cdr3_length: 16; d_call: -; v_call: TRBV7-6; clone_size: -; cdr3_aa: CASSLRRGISGNTIYF; cdr3_nt: TGTGCCAGCAGCTTACGACGAGGGATCTCTGGAAACACCATATATTTT
j_call: TRBJ2-1; cdr3_length: 14; d_call: TRBD2; v_call: TRBV28; clone_size: many; cdr3_aa: CASSLLAAYNEQFF; cdr3_nt: TGTGCCAGCAGTTTACTAGCGGCTTACAATGAGCAGTTCTTC
j_call: TRBJ2-1; cdr3_length: 15; d_call: TRBD2; v_call: TRBV14; clone_size: -; cdr3_aa: CASSQVRGGINEQFF; cdr3_nt: TGTGCCAGCAGCCAAGTACGCGGGGGGATCAATGAGCAGTTCTTC
j_call: TRBJ2-1; cdr3_length: 16; d_call: TRBD2; v_call: TRBV5-1; clone_size: many; cdr3_aa: CASSLGQLAGVNEQFF; cdr3_nt: TGCGCCAGCAGTTTGGGACAACTAGCGGGGGTAAATGAGCAGTTCTTC
j_call: TRBJ2-5; cdr3_length: 14; d_call: -; v_call: TRBV20-1; clone_size: -; cdr3_aa: CSARVQGGRETQYF; cdr3_nt: TGCAGTGCTAGAGTGCAGGGGGGGAGGGAGACCCAGTACTTC
j_call: TRBJ2-7; cdr3_length: 13; d_call: TRBD2; v_call: TRBV3-1; clone_size: -; cdr3_aa: CASIHPGGYEQYF; cdr3_nt: TGTGCCAGCATCCACCCGGGAGGCTACGAGCAGTACTTC
j_call: TRBJ2-5; cdr3_length: 14; d_call: -; v_call: TRBV7-8; clone_size: many; cdr3_aa: CASSPHRLVETQYF; cdr3_nt: TGTGCCAGCAGCCCCCATAGACTAGTGGAGACCCAGTACTTC
j_call: TRBJ2-3; cdr3_length: 17; d_call: -; v_call: TRBV7-9; clone_size: -; cdr3_aa: CASSPRGSGGRADTQYF; cdr3_nt: TGTGCCAGCAGCCCCCGAGGGAGCGGAGGGAGAGCAGATACGCAGTATTTT
j_call: TRBJ2-5; cdr3_length: 16; d_call: TRBD1; v_call: TRBV10-3; clone_size: few; cdr3_aa: CAISESPGQGGETQYF; cdr3_nt: TGTGCCATCAGTGAGTCTCCGGGACAGGGAGGAGAGACCCAGTACTTC